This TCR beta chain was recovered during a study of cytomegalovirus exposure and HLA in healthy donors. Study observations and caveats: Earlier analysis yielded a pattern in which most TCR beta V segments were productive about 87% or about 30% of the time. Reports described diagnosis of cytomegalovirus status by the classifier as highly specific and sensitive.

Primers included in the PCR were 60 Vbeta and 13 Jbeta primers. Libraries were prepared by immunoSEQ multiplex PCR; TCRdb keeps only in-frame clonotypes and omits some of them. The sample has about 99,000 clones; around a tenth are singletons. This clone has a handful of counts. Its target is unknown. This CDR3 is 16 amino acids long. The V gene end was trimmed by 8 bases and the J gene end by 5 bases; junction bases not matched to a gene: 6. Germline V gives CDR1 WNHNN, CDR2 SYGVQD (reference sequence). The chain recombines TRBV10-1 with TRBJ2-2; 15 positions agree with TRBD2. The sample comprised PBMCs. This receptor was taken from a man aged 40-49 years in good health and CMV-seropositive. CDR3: CASGGTSGRYTGELFF. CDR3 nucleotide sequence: TGCGCCAGCGGAGGGACTAGCGGGAGGTATACCGGGGAGCTGTTTTTT.